Listed below are T cell receptor beta chains from one sample, sequenced in a study of shared T cell receptors in the human thymus. Clones were read by immunoSEQ multiplex PCR, and TCRdb kept only the in-frame ones, dropping some. The data show some 400,000 clones, about 95% seen once. Material: thymocytes. These receptors came from a human donor. Both conserved end residues are part of each CDR3. The D gene is left open where the match is weak. Size tells how often a clone was seen (once, few, many) or the class of an expanded clone, and some rows leave it out.

size | J | D | V | CDR3 | DNA
NA | TRBJ2-7 | TRBD1 | TRBV19 | CASSIDRGYEQYF | TGTGCCAGTAGTATCGACAGGGGTTACGAGCAGTACTTC
NA | TRBJ2-1 | TRBD2 | TRBV27 | CASSWRTSGSSYNEQFF | TGTGCCAGCAGTTGGAGGACTAGCGGGAGCTCCTACAATGAGCAGTTCTTC
NA | TRBJ1-4 | NA | TRBV5-8 | CASSLGGGPNEKLFF | TGTGCCAGCAGCTTGGGTGGGGGACCTAATGAAAAACTGTTTTTT
NA | TRBJ1-2 | TRBD1 | TRBV4-2 | CASSQDRGRDTHRGKCGYTF | TGTGCCAGCAGCCAAGATAGGGGCCGCGATACTCACAGGGGGAAGTGTGGCTACACCTTC
once | TRBJ2-2 | NA | TRBV7-8 | CASSLHNSAGELFF | TGTGCCAGCAGCCTCCACAACTCCGCCGGGGAGCTGTTTTTT
NA | TRBJ1-2 | TRBD1 | TRBV4-1 | CASSLLSRDRANYGYTF | TGCGCCAGCAGCCTCCTATCCCGGGACAGGGCTAACTATGGCTACACCTTC
NA | TRBJ1-2 | TRBD1 | TRBV13 | CATRTGYGYGYTF | TGTGCCACCAGGACAGGGTATGGCTATGGCTACACCTTC
NA | TRBJ2-3 | NA | TRBV2 | CASSRTGPDTDTQYF | TGTGCCAGCAGTCGAACAGGGCCGGACACAGATACGCAGTATTTT
few | TRBJ1-3 | NA | TRBV11-2 | CASSLGLSTIYF | TGTGCCAGCAGCTTAGGTCTGAGCACCATATATTTT
NA | TRBJ2-1 | TRBD1 | TRBV6-6 | CASSYSRDRGQNEQFF | TGTGCCAGCAGTTACAGCCGGGACAGGGGGCAGAATGAGCAGTTCTTC
NA | TRBJ2-7 | TRBD2 | TRBV5-4 | CASSTPPSSGDFYEQYF | TGTGCCAGCAGCACTCCGCCTTCTAGCGGAGATTTCTACGAGCAGTACTTC
NA | TRBJ2-1 | NA | TRBV14 | CASSQIQGVEQFF | TGTGCCAGCAGCCAGATACAGGGTGTAGAGCAGTTCTTC
NA | TRBJ1-5 | NA | TRBV4-1 | CASSQDPYQPQHF | TGCGCCAGCAGCCAGGACCCTTATCAGCCCCAGCATTTT
NA | TRBJ2-7 | NA | TRBV10-3 | CAISEEGTLAYEQYF | TGTGCCATCAGTGAAGAGGGCACTCTAGCCTACGAGCAGTACTTC
NA | TRBJ2-1 | TRBD2 | TRBV7-9 | CASASGGRVGEQFF | TGTGCCAGCGCCTCGGGCGGGAGGGTCGGTGAGCAGTTCTTC
NA | TRBJ2-7 | TRBD2 | TRBV9 | CASSVAPSTSGRTRSYEQYF | TGTGCCAGCAGCGTAGCGCCATCGACTAGCGGGAGGACTCGCTCCTACGAGCAGTACTTC
NA | TRBJ2-7 | TRBD1 | TRBV11-2 | CASSLGTGTLSFYEQYF | TGTGCCAGCAGCTTAGGGACAGGGACCCTCTCCTTCTACGAGCAGTACTTC
NA | TRBJ2-2 | TRBD2 | TRBV18 | CASSPASREGGTGELFF | TGTGCCAGCTCACCGGCCTCGCGGGAGGGCGGTACCGGGGAGCTGTTTTTT
NA | TRBJ2-2 | NA | TRBV30 | CAWSRLAIGELFF | TGTGCCTGGAGTCGTCTAGCGATCGGGGAGCTGTTTTTT
NA | TRBJ2-7 | NA | TRBV5-3 | CARSKPQRGAPGEQYF | TGTGCCAGAAGCAAACCCCAGCGTGGAGCGCCGGGCGAGCAGTACTTC
NA | TRBJ2-7 | NA | TRBV28 | CASSPGGRYEQYF | TGTGCCAGCAGTCCAGGGGGGAGGTACGAGCAGTACTTC
NA | TRBJ1-6 | NA | TRBV6-1 | CASTIKLEIPLHF | TGTGCCAGCACCATAAAATTGGAGATACCCCTCCACTTT
NA | TRBJ1-2 | TRBD1 | TRBV6-6 | CASSRDRPNYGYTF | TGTGCCAGCAGTCGGGACAGGCCTAACTATGGCTACACCTTC
NA | TRBJ2-7 | TRBD2 | TRBV27 | CASSSARHRLSGSFCEQYF | TGTGCCAGCAGTTCCGCGCGACACCGTCTCAGCGGGAGTTTTTGCGAGCAGTACTTC
NA | TRBJ1-5 | TRBD1 | TRBV4-2 | CASTPDGDRLTQPQHF | TGTGCCAGCACCCCCGATGGGGACAGACTTACCCAGCCCCAGCATTTT
NA | TRBJ1-1 | TRBD1 | TRBV7-3 | CASSAGHGTGHMNTEAFF | TGTGCCAGCAGCGCGGGGCACGGGACAGGGCACATGAACACTGAAGCTTTCTTT
NA | TRBJ2-5 | NA | TRBV19 | CASSIVTGFWETQYF | TGTGCCAGTAGTATAGTAACGGGCTTTTGGGAGACCCAGTACTTC
NA | TRBJ2-3 | NA | TRBV27 | CASSFSSTDTQYF | TGTGCCAGCAGTTTTTCTAGCACAGATACGCAGTATTTT
once | TRBJ2-3 | TRBD1 | TRBV5-1 | CASSFAGTGVKDTQYF | TGCGCCAGCAGCTTCGCCGGGACAGGGGTGAAAGATACGCAGTATTTT
NA | TRBJ1-2 | NA | TRBV2 | CARPTRGRSYGYTF | TGTGCCAGACCGACCCGGGGCAGGAGCTATGGCTACACCTTC
NA | TRBJ2-4 | NA | TRBV2 | CASSETGRLLAKNIQYF | TGTGCCAGCAGTGAAACAGGCCGTCTACTAGCCAAAAACATTCAGTACTTC
NA | TRBJ1-1 | NA | TRBV11-2 | CASSLGTQNTEAFF | TGTGCCAGCAGCCTCGGGACCCAGAACACTGAAGCTTTCTTT
NA | TRBJ2-3 | TRBD1 | TRBV18 | CASSLRQGGNSSTDTQYF | TGTGCCAGCTCACTTCGACAGGGGGGGAACTCTAGCACAGATACGCAGTATTTT
NA | TRBJ2-5 | NA | TRBV6-1 | CASSGLEGSFQETQYF | TGTGCCAGCAGTGGACTAGAGGGGAGCTTCCAAGAGACCCAGTACTTC
NA | TRBJ1-1 | TRBD1 | TRBV27 | CASRSTDRAQAFF | TGTGCCAGCAGGTCGACTGACAGGGCACAAGCTTTCTTT
NA | TRBJ1-1 | NA | TRBV29-1 | CSDRETLNTEAFF | TGCAGCGACCGCGAGACCTTGAACACTGAAGCTTTCTTT
NA | TRBJ2-1 | NA | TRBV5-1 | CASSLVGGASGYNEQFF | TGCGCCAGCAGCTTGGTAGGGGGTGCTAGCGGCTACAATGAGCAGTTCTTC
NA | TRBJ2-4 | NA | TRBV28 | CASSRGRAAKNIQYF | TGTGCCAGCAGCCGGGGGCGAGCAGCCAAAAACATTCAGTACTTC
NA | TRBJ2-1 | NA | TRBV7-9 | CASSLGSDHNEQFF | TGTGCCAGCAGCTTGGGAAGCGACCACAATGAGCAGTTCTTC
NA | TRBJ1-5 | TRBD1 | TRBV19 | CASSFGQGSNQPQHF | TGTGCCAGTAGTTTCGGACAGGGGAGCAATCAGCCCCAGCATTTT
NA | TRBJ2-5 | TRBD1 | TRBV10-3 | CAISARGHQETQYF | TGTGCCATCAGTGCCAGGGGGCATCAAGAGACCCAGTACTTC
NA | TRBJ2-1 | NA | TRBV5-6 | CASRCSTGHGGNEQFF | TGTGCCAGCAGGTGCTCTACGGGACATGGAGGGAATGAGCAGTTCTTC